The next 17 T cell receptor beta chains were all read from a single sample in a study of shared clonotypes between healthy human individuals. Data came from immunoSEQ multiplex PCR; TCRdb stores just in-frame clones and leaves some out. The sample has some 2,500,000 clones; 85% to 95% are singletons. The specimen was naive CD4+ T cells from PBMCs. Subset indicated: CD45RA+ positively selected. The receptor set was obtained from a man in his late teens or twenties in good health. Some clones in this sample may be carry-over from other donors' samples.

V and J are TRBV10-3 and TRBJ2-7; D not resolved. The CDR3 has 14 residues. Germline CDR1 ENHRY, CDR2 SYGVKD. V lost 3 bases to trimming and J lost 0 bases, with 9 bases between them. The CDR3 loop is CAISDLDRSYEQYF. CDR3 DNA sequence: TGTGCCATCAGTGACCTCGACCGCTCCTACGAGCAGTACTTC.

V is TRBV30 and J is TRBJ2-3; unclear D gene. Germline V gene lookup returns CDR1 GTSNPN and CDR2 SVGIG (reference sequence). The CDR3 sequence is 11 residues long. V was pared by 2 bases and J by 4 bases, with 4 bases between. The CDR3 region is CAWSWADTQYF. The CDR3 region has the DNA TGTGCCTGGAGTTGGGCAGATACGCAGTATTTT.

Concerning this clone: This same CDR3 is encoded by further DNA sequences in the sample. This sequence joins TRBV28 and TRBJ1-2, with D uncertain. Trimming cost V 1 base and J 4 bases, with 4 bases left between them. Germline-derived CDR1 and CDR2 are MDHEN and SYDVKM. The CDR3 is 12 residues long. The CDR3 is CASSLSLYGYTF. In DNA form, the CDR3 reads TGTGCCAGCAGTTTATCCCTCTATGGCTACACCTTC.

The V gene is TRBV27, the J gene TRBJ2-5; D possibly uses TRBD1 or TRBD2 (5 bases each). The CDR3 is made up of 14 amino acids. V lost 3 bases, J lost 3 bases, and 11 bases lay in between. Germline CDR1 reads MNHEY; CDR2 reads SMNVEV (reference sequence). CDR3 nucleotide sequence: TGTGCCAGCAGTTTGAGGGACGGAAAAGAGACCCAGTACTTC. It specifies CASSLRDGKETQYF.

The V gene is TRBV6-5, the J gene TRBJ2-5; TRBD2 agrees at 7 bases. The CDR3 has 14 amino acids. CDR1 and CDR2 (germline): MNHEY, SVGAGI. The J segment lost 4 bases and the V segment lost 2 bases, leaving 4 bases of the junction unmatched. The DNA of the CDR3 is TGTGCCAGCAGTTACGGGAGGGCCGGAGAGACCCAGTACTTC. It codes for CASSYGRAGETQYF.

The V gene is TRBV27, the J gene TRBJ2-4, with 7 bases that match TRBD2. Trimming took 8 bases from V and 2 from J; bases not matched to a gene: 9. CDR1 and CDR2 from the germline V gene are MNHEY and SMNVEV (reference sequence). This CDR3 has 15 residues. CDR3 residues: CASWEGGRSKNIQYF. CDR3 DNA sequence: TGTGCCAGCTGGGAGGGCGGGAGATCCAAAAACATTCAGTACTTC.

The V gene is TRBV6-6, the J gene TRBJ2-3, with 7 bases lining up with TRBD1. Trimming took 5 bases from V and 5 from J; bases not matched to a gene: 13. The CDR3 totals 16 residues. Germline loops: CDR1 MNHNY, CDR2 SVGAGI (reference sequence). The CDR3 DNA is TGTGCCAGCAGTCGCGGACAGGCCCCTTTACAAGATACGCAGTATTTT. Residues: CASSRGQAPLQDTQYF.

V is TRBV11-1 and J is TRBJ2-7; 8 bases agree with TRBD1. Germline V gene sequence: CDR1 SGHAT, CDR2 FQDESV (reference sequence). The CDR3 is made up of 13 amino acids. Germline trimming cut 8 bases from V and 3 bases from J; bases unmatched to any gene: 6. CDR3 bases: TGTGCCAGCGGACAGGGCACCTACTACGAGCAGTACTTC. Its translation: CASGQGTYYEQYF.

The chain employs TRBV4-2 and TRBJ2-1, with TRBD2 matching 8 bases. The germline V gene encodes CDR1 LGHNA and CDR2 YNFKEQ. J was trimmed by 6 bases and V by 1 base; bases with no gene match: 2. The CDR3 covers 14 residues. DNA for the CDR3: TGTGCCAGCAGCCAAGTCGGGGGGGCCAATGAGCAGTTCTTC. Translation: CASSQVGGANEQFF.

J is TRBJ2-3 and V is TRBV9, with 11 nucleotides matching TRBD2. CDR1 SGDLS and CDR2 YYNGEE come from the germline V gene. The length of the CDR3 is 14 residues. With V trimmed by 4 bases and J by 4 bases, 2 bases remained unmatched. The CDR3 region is CASSFSGRADTQYF. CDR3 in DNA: TGTGCCAGCAGCTTTAGCGGGAGGGCAGATACGCAGTATTTT. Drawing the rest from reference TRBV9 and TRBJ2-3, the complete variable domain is DSGVTQTPKHLITATGQRVTLRCSPRSGDLSVYWYQQSLDQGLQFLIQYYNGEERAKGNILERFSAQQFPDLHSELNLSSLELGDSALYFCASSFSGRADTQYFGPGTRLTVL.

The CDR3, as DNA: TGCGCCAGCAGCCAATACTCAGCTGGCACAGATACGCAGTATTTT. Protein sequence: CASSQYSAGTDTQYF. The V call is TRBV4-3, the J call TRBJ2-3; D is ambiguous. Germline loops: CDR1 LGHNA, CDR2 YSLEER. Trimming shortened V by 2 bases and J by 1 base, and 10 bases separated the two germline ends. The CDR3 covers 15 residues.

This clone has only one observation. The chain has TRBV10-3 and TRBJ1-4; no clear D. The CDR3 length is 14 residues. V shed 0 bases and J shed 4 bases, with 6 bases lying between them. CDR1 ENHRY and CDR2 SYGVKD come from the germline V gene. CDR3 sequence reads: CAISESQINEKLFF. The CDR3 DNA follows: TGTGCCATCAGTGAGTCACAGATTAATGAAAAACTGTTTTTT.

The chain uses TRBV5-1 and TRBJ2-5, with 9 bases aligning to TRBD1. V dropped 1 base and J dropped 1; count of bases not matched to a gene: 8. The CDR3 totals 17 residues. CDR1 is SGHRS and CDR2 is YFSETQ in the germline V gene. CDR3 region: CASSLHGQGSLQETQYF. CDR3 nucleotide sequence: TGCGCCAGCAGCTTGCACGGACAGGGGTCTCTCCAAGAGACCCAGTACTTC. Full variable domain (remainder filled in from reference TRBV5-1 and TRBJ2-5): KAGVTQTPRYLIKTRGQQVTLSCSPISGHRSVSWYQQTPGQGLQFLFEYFSETQRNKGNFPGRFSGRQFSNSRSEMNVSTLELGDSALYLCASSLHGQGSLQETQYFGPGTRLLVL.

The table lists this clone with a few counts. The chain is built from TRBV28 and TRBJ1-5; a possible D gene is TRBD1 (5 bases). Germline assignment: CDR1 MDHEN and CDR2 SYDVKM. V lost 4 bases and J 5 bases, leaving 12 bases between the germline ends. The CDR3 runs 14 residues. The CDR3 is CASSSGSRDQPQHF. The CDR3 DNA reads TGTGCCAGCAGTTCAGGGTCGAGGGATCAGCCCCAGCATTTT.

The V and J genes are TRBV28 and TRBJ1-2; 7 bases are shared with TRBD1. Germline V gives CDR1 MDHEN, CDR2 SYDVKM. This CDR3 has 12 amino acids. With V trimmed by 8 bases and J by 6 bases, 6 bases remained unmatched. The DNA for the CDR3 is TGTGCCAGCTACAGGGGAATGGATGGCTACACCTTC. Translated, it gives CASYRGMDGYTF.

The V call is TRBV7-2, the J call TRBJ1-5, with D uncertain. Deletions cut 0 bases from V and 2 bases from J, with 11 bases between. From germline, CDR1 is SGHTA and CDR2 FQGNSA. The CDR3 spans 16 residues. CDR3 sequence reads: CASSLAPGAGNQPQHF. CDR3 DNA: TGTGCCAGCAGCTTAGCGCCGGGTGCGGGCAATCAGCCCCAGCATTTT.

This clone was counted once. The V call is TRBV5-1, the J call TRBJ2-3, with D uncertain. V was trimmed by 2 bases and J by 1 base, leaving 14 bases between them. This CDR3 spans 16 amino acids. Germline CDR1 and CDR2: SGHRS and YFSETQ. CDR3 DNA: TGCGCCAGCAGCTTAATTGGCTCTCGGGGCACAGATACGCAGTATTTT. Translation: CASSLIGSRGTDTQYF.